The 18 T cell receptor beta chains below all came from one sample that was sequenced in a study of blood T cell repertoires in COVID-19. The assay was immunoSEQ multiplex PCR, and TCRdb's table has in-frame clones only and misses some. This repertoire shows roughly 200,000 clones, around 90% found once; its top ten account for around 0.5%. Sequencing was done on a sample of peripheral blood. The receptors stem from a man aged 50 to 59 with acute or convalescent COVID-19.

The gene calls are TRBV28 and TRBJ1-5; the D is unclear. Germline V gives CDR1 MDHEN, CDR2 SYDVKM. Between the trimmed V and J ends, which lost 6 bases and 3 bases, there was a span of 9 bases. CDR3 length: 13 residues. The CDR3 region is CASRQYNNQPQHF. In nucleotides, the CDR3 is TGTGCCAGCAGACAATACAACAATCAGCCCCAGCATTTT.

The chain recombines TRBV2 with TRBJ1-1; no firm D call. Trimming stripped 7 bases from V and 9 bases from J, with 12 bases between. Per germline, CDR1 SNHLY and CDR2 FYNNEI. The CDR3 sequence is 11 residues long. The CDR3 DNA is TGTGCCAGCACCGAGGAGTCTAAAGCTTTCTTT. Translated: CASTEESKAFF.

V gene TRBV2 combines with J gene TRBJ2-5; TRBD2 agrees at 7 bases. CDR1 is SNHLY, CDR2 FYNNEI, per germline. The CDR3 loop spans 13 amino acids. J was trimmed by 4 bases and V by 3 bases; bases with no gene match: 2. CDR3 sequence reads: CASSDPGGETQYF. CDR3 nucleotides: TGTGCCAGCAGTGACCCGGGAGGAGAGACCCAGTACTTC.

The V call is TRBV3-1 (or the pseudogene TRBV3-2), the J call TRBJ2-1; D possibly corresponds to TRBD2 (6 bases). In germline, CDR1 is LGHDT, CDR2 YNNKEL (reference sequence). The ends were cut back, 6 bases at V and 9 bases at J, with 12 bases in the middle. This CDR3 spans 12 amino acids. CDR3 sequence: CASSRLETEQFF. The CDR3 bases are TGTGCCAGCAGTCGACTAGAGACTGAGCAGTTCTTC.

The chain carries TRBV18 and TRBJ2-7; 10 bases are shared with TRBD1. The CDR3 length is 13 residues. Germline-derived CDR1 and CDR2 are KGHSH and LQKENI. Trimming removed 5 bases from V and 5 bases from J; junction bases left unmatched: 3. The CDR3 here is CASSRDRGDEQYF. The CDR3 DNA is TGTGCCAGCTCAAGGGACAGGGGTGACGAGCAGTACTTC.

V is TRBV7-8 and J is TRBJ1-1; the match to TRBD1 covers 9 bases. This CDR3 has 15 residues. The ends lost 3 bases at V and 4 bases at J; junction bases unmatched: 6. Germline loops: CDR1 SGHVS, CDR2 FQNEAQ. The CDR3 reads CASSFGQGLGTEAFF. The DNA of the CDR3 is TGTGCCAGCAGCTTCGGACAGGGGTTGGGCACTGAAGCTTTCTTT.

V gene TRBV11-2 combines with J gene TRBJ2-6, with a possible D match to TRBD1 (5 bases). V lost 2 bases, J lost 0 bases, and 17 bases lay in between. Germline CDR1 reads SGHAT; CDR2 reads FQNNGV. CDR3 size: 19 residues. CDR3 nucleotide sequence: TGTGCCAGCAGCTTAAGGAAAAAGGGGCCAGCCTCTGGGGCCAACGTCCTGACTTTC. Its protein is CASSLRKKGPASGANVLTF. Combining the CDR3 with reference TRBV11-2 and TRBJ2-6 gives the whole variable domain EAGVAQSPRYKIIEKRQSVAFWCNPISGHATLYWYQQILGQGPKLLIQFQNNGVVDDSQLPKDRFSAERLKGVDSTLKIQPAKLEDSAVYLCASSLRKKGPASGANVLTFGAGSRLTVL.

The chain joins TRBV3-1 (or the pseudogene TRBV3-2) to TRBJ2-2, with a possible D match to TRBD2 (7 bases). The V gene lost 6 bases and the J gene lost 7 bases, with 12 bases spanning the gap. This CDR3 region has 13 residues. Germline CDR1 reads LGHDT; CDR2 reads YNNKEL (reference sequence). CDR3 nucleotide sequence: TGTGCCAGCAGAAGCGGGACACACGGGGAGCTGTTTTTT. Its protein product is CASRSGTHGELFF.

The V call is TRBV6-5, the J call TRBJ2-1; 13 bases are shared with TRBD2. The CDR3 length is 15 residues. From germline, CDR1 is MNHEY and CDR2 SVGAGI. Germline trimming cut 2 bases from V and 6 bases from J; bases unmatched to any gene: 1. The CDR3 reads CASSYRTSGGNEQFF. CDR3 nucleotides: TGTGCCAGCAGTTACCGGACTAGCGGGGGCAATGAGCAGTTCTTC.

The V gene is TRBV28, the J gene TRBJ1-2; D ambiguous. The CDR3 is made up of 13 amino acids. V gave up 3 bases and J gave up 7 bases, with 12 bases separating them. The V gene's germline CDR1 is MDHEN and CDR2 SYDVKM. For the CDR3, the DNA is TGTGCCAGCAGTTTGAGTTCTCCTTCTGGCTACACCTTC. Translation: CASSLSSPSGYTF.

CDR3 sequence (DNA): TGTGCCAGCAGCCCGAATTGGGGTGGGGGGGATGAGCAGTTCTTC. Encoded protein: CASSPNWGGGDEQFF. This rearrangement joins TRBV3-1 (or the pseudogene TRBV3-2) to TRBJ2-1, with 7 bases fitting TRBD2. This CDR3 spans 15 amino acids. Germline CDR1 LGHDT, CDR2 YNNKEL (reference sequence). V dropped 4 bases and J dropped 8; count of bases not matched to a gene: 11.

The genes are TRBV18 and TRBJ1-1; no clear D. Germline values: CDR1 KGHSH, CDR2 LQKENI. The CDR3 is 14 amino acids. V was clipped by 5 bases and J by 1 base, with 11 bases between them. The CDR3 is CASSSGVGNTEAFF. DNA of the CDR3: TGTGCCAGCTCATCAGGCGTGGGGAACACTGAAGCTTTCTTT.

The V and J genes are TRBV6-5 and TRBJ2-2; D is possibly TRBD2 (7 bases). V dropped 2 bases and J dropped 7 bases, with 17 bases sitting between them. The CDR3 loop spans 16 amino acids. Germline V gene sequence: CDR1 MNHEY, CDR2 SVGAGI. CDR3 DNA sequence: TGTGCCAGCAGTTACCGAGGGTCAGGGGAGGGCGGGGAGCTGTTTTTT. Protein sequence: CASSYRGSGEGGELFF.

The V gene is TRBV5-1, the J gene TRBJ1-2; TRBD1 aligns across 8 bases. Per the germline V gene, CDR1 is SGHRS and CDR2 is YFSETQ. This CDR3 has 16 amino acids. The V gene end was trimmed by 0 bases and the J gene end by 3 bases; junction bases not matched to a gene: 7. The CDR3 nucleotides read TGCGCCAGCAGCTTGGGGACAGGGCGCTTTTACTATGGCTACACCTTC. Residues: CASSLGTGRFYYGYTF.

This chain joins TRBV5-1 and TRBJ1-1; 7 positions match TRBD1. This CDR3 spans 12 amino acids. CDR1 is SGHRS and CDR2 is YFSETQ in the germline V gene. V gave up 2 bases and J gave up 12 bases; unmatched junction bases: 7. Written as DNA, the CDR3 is TGCGCCAGCAGCTTAGGACAGGCCGTAACTTTCTTT. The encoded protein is CASSLGQAVTFF. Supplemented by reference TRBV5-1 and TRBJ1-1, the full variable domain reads KAGVTQTPRYLIKTRGQQVTLSCSPISGHRSVSWYQQTPGQGLQFLFEYFSETQRNKGNFPGRFSGRQFSNSRSEMNVSTLELGDSALYLCASSLGQAVTFFGQGTRLTVV.

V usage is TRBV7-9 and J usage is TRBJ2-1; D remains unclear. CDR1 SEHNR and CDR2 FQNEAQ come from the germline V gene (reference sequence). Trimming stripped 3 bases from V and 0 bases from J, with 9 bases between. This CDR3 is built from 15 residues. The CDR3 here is CASSLTLTSYNEQFF. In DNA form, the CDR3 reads TGTGCCAGCAGCTTGACTTTGACCTCCTACAATGAGCAGTTCTTC.

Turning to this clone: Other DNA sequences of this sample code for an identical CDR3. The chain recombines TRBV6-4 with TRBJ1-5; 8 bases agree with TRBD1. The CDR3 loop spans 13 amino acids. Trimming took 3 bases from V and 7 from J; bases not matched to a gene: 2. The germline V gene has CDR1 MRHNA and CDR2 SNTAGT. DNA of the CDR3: TGTGCCAGCAGTGAACAGGGGGGGCAGCCCCAGCATTTT. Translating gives CASSEQGGQPQHF.

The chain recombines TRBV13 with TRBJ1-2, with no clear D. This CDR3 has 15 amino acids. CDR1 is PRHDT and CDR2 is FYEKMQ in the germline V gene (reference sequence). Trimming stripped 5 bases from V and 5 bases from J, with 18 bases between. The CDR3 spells CASSHGEEGVYGYTF. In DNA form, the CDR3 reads TGTGCCAGCAGCCACGGGGAGGAAGGCGTGTATGGCTACACCTTC.